This T cell receptor (beta chain) was obtained from a study of shared clonotypes between healthy human individuals. Repertoires were generated with immunoSEQ multiplex PCR, while TCRdb's copy carries only in-frame clones and drops some. The data hold more than 600,000 clones, with about 91% observed a single time. Naive CD8 cells were CD45RO-negative, positively selected for CCR7, excluding terminally differentiated effector memory CD45RA+ cells. Between the trimmed V and J ends, which lost 5 bases and 3 bases, there was a span of 14 bases. CDR3 length: 14 amino acids. The germline V gene encodes CDR1 MGHRA and CDR2 YSYEKL.

V is TRBV4-1 and J is TRBJ2-7, with D maybe TRBD1 (5 bases). This receptor was taken from a man aged 25 to 40 in good health. Sample: naive CD8+ T cells sorted from blood. CDR3 region: CASSDFGRDYEQYF. As DNA, the CDR3 is TGCGCCAGCAGCGATTTCGGCAGGGACTACGAGCAGTACTTC.